This T cell receptor beta chain came from a study of blood T cell repertoires in COVID-19. Study background: COVID-19 samples, acute and convalescent, were from the United States, Italy and Spain. In each case, the material was cDNA or gDNA derived from T cells, B-cell-depleted T cells, or PBMCs.

The CDR3 consists of 17 residues. The germline CDR1 and CDR2 sequences are PRHDT and FYEKMQ (reference sequence). The trim removed 1 base at V and 3 bases at J, leaving 8 bases unmatched. Study processing details: The authors estimated nucleated cell counts from reference gene primer amplification. Clones were sequenced by immunoSEQ multiplex PCR, and TCRdb holds only the in-frame ones, with some missing. That table is the source of V, J and clone size, and D and trimming were worked out from the DNA. The sample consists of about 120,000 clones, more than 75% of them appearing once. The source of this sequence is a woman aged 65 to 85 with acute or convalescent COVID-19. The sequenced material came from peripheral blood. The chain combines TRBV13 with TRBJ2-3; 9 nucleotides line up with TRBD2. The CDR3 loop is CASSLVGLAGTTDTQYF. Here the CDR3 DNA reads TGTGCCAGCAGCTTAGTTGGTCTAGCGGGGACTACAGATACGCAGTATTTT.